These T cell receptor beta chains were read from a single sample in a study of T cells in localized non-small cell lung cancer. Sequenced by immunoSEQ multiplex PCR; TCRdb stores in-frame clones only, minus some. The sample consists of approximately 100,000 clones, approximately 91% of them appearing once. The source material was PBMCs, sampled before any cancer treatment. The source of these receptors is a woman aged 35 to 70 with stage II squamous cell lung carcinoma. The CDR3 runs from the conserved cysteine through the conserved F or W. The D gene is left open where the match is weak. Clone size is given for some rows only: seen once, a few or many times, or a class if the clone is expanded.

cdr3_nt cdr3_aa clone_size j_call d_call v_call
TGCGCCAGCAGCCCCGACCCGGGGCTTGTCAGAGAGCAGTACTTC CASSPDPGLVREQYF NA TRBJ2-7 NA TRBV5-1
TGTGCCAGCAGCCCTTTTTTGGGAGCCGGGACCCCCTACGAGCAGTACTTC CASSPFLGAGTPYEQYF NA TRBJ2-7 NA TRBV11-2
TGTGCCAGCAGTTACTATTCAGCCAACTCCTACGAGCAGTACTTC CASSYYSANSYEQYF NA TRBJ2-7 NA TRBV6-5
TGTGCCTGGGGAAGTGGGGGAAGCTCCTACGAGCAGTACTTC CAWGSGGSSYEQYF NA TRBJ2-7 NA TRBV30
TGTGCCAGCAGCTTTTCCGGGACGGCCTACAATGAGCAGTTCTTC CASSFSGTAYNEQFF NA TRBJ2-1 NA TRBV5-4
TGTGCCAGCAGTTACACAGTGGCAGATACGCAGTATTTT CASSYTVADTQYF NA TRBJ2-3 NA TRBV6-5
TGTGCCAGCAGAGACTCCGGGGCTCGGGAGACCCAGTACTTC CASRDSGARETQYF NA TRBJ2-5 NA TRBV2
TGCAGCGTTGAAGGTAATTTTGAGCAGTACTTC CSVEGNFEQYF NA TRBJ2-7 NA TRBV29-1
TGCGCCAGCAGCTCGGGACAGGGGGGACCCCAAAACATTCAGTACTTC CASSSGQGGPQNIQYF NA TRBJ2-4 TRBD1 TRBV5-1
TGTGCCAGTAGGGCTAGCGGGAGTGGAGAGACCCAGTACTTC CASRASGSGETQYF NA TRBJ2-5 TRBD2 TRBV19
TGCGCCAGCAGTGATAACAGGGGGCTGTACGAGCAGTACTTC CASSDNRGLYEQYF NA TRBJ2-7 TRBD1 TRBV10-1
TGTGCCAGCAGCAAGTTTGAACTAGTTTCGCGTGAGACCCAGTACTTC CASSKFELVSRETQYF NA TRBJ2-5 NA TRBV7-9
TGTGCCAGCAGCGAGTCCGTGAACACTGAAGCTTTCTTT CASSESVNTEAFF NA TRBJ1-1 NA TRBV2
TGTGCCAGCAGCTTAGCGCTCCCAACAAGGGCCAAAAACATTCAGTACTTC CASSLALPTRAKNIQYF NA TRBJ2-4 NA TRBV7-9
TGTGCCAGCAGCAACAGGACAGTGGGTGGCGAGCAGTACTTC CASSNRTVGGEQYF NA TRBJ2-7 NA TRBV7-6
TGCGCCAGCAGCCAAGTTCTACGCGACAGGGGCGGTGGCTACACCTTC CASSQVLRDRGGGYTF once TRBJ1-2 TRBD1 TRBV4-1
TGTGCCAGCAGGGGGCGGGGGAATTCACCCCTCCACTTT CASRGRGNSPLHF few TRBJ1-6 NA TRBV6-5
TGCAGCGCCCGAGGTGCGGGGGGGGCCAACGTCCTGACTTTC CSARGAGGANVLTF NA TRBJ2-6 NA TRBV29-1
TGTGCCAGCAGTTACTCGGGGGACGGGGGCACTGAAGCTTTCTTT CASSYSGDGGTEAFF NA TRBJ1-1 NA TRBV6-5
TGTGCCAGCAGTTTGTCTGGGGCCAACGTCCTGACTTTC CASSLSGANVLTF NA TRBJ2-6 NA TRBV27
TGCAGCGTTGTAGACAGCCCTAACTATGGCTACACCTTC CSVVDSPNYGYTF once TRBJ1-2 NA TRBV29-1
TGCGCCAGCAGTGAGTCGGGGAGGGACTACAATGAGCAGTTCTTC CASSESGRDYNEQFF NA TRBJ2-1 TRBD2 TRBV10-1
TGTGCCAGTAGTATTAGGAGGGCGGGAGGAGTGTACAATGAGCAGTTCTTC CASSIRRAGGVYNEQFF NA TRBJ2-1 TRBD2 TRBV19
TGTGCCAGCAGTCGGGACACCTCCAATCAGCCCCAGCATTTT CASSRDTSNQPQHF NA TRBJ1-5 NA TRBV28
TGTGCCAGTAGTATGAGGGGCAGCTCTGGAAACACCATATATTTT CASSMRGSSGNTIYF NA TRBJ1-3 NA TRBV19
TGTGCCAGCAGCTCAACAGGGGGGGTTTCGTCCTACGAGCAGTACTTC CASSSTGGVSSYEQYF NA TRBJ2-7 NA TRBV13
TGTGCCAGCAGCTACTCTCATCGGTCACCCCTCCACTTT CASSYSHRSPLHF NA TRBJ1-6 NA TRBV7-6
TGTGCCAGTAGTAAGACAGGGCAGAACACTGAAGCTTTCTTT CASSKTGQNTEAFF NA TRBJ1-1 TRBD1 TRBV19
TGTGCCAGCAGTCGAGCCCCGACAGCTAACTATGGCTACACCTTC CASSRAPTANYGYTF NA TRBJ1-2 NA TRBV6-5
TGTGCCAGCAGCTCACTAGGACGAGGGCCCGGGGAGCTGTTTTTT CASSSLGRGPGELFF NA TRBJ2-2 NA TRBV9
TGTGCCAGCGCGCAGGGACTCAAGAACACCGGGGAGCTGTTTTTT CASAQGLKNTGELFF NA TRBJ2-2 NA TRBV5-6
TGCGCCAGCAGCTCTGGCAGAGGGGCTAACTATGGCTACACCTTC CASSSGRGANYGYTF NA TRBJ1-2 NA TRBV5-1
TGTGCCAGCAGCTTGGTGGGACTAGCGGGAGGGCGGGAGACCCAGTACTTC CASSLVGLAGGRETQYF NA TRBJ2-5 TRBD2 TRBV5-4
TGTGCCAGCAGCACTCGCACAGATACGCAGTATTTT CASSTRTDTQYF NA TRBJ2-3 NA TRBV7-6
TGTGCCAGCAAACTATACCAGACAGATACGCAGTATTTT CASKLYQTDTQYF NA TRBJ2-3 NA TRBV28
TGTGCCAGCAGAAAGGACACCCCAGATACGCAGTATTTT CASRKDTPDTQYF NA TRBJ2-3 NA TRBV2
TGTGCCAGCAGTATGACAGGGGGTGGCTACGAGCAGTACTTC CASSMTGGGYEQYF NA TRBJ2-7 TRBD1 TRBV27
TGTGCCAGCAGCCAATTCACTGAAGCTTTCTTT CASSQFTEAFF NA TRBJ1-1 NA TRBV14
TGTGCCAGCAGTTTACGGCAGTCAGATCAGCCCCAGCATTTT CASSLRQSDQPQHF NA TRBJ1-5 NA TRBV28
TGTGCCAGCAGTTACGACCCTTTGTGGGACGAGCAGTACTTC CASSYDPLWDEQYF NA TRBJ2-7 NA TRBV28
TGTGCCAGCAGCCCCCCCGGGGGGGCGCAGTATTTT CASSPPGGAQYF NA TRBJ2-3 TRBD2 TRBV5-5
TGCGCCAGCAGCTTATTCCTCCAGGGTCGCTCCTACAATGAGCAGTTCTTC CASSLFLQGRSYNEQFF once TRBJ2-1 NA TRBV5-1
TGTGCCATCAGTGAGTCCGAGGAGCGTCGCCCTGAAGCTTTCTTT CAISESEERRPEAFF NA TRBJ1-1 NA TRBV10-3
TGTGCCAGCAGGCCGACTTATAGCAATCAGCCCCAGCATTTT CASRPTYSNQPQHF NA TRBJ1-5 NA TRBV6-1
TGTGCCTGGAGAAGGTATCTCCAGGGGCACACTGAAGCTTTCTTT CAWRRYLQGHTEAFF NA TRBJ1-1 NA TRBV30
TGTGCCAGCAGCGTCGACAGGGGCTTATATGGCTACACCTTC CASSVDRGLYGYTF NA TRBJ1-2 TRBD1 TRBV11-2
TGTGCCAGTAGTATAGCGGGGTCGCGCACTGAAGCTTTCTTT CASSIAGSRTEAFF once TRBJ1-1 NA TRBV19
TGTGCCAGCAGCGTTGTAGCGGGGAAGGGGACCGGGGAGCTGTTTTTT CASSVVAGKGTGELFF NA TRBJ2-2 TRBD2 TRBV9
TGTGCCAGCAGCTTGGGGTACAGGGGTGGAGGCGAGACCCAGTACTTC CASSLGYRGGGETQYF NA TRBJ2-5 TRBD1 TRBV5-4